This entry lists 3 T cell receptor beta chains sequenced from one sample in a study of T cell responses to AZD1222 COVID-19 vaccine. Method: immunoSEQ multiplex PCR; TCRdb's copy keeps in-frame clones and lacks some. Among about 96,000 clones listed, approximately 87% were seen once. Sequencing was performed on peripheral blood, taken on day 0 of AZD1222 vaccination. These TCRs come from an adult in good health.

The CDR3 region has the DNA TGTGCCAGTAGTAGACAGACTTCTGAAGCTTTCTTT. Protein product: CASSRQTSEAFF. The chain combines TRBV19 with TRBJ1-1, with a weak D call TRBD1 (5 bases). Trimming took 4 bases from V and 6 from J, leaving 9 bases between them. CDR3 length: 12 amino acids. The germline gives CDR1 LNHDA, CDR2 SQIVND (reference sequence).

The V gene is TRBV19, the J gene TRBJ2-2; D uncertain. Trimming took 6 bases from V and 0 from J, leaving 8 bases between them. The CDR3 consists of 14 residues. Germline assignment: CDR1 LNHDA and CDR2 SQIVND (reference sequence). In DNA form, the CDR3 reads TGTGCCAGTAGGACGGACGCGAACACCGGGGAGCTGTTTTTT. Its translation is CASRTDANTGELFF. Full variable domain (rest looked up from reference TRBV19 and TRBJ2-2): DGGITQSPKYLFRKEGQNVTLSCEQNLNHDAMYWYRQDPGQGLRLIYYSQIVNDFQKGDIAEGYSVSREKKESFPLTVTSAQKNPTAFYLCASRTDANTGELFFGEGSRLTVL.

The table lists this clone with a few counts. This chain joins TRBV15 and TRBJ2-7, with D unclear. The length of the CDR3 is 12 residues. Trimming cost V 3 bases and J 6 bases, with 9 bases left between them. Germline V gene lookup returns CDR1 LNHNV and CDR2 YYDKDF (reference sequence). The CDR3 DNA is TGTGCCACCAGCAGGAGCAGCCGCGAGCAGTACTTC. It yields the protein CATSRSSREQYF.